The rows below give T cell receptor beta chains drawn from one sample of a study of molecular identifiers for immune sequencing clone quantification. Via MiXCR, TCRdb re-called the PCR reads, giving one row per CDR3 protein. The sample lists around 70,000 distinct CDR3 sequences; about 18% were seen once. Sequencing used naive CD8+ T cells from blood, with Jurkat cell RNA spiked in. The receptors stem from a human donor in good health. Some libraries in this study had Jurkat cell RNA spiked in. CDR3s include the opening cysteine and the closing phenylalanine or tryptophan. The D gene is left open where the match is weak. Size is omitted from some rows. Given values are once, few, many or a class for expanded clones.

V gene,clone size,D gene,J gene,CDR3 DNA,CDR3 protein
TRBV9,few,-,TRBJ1-4,TGTGCCAGCAGCGCTAAGGGAGATACTAATGAAAAACTGTTTTTT,CASSAKGDTNEKLFF
TRBV4-3,many,-,TRBJ2-3,TGCGCCAGCAGCCAAGACGGACTAACCTACACAGATACGCAGTATTTT,CASSQDGLTYTDTQYF
TRBV19,-,-,TRBJ2-1,TGTGCCAGTAGTATCGGTGGGGGGCCTTACAATGAGCAGTTCTTC,CASSIGGGPYNEQFF
TRBV6-5,many,-,TRBJ2-3,TGTGCCAGCAGTCCTTTCGGGAGTATCACAGATACGCAGTATTTT,CASSPFGSITDTQYF
TRBV10-3,many,-,TRBJ2-5,TGTGCCATCAGTGGGGGGCAGGGAGGGTTAATGGAGACCCAGTACTTC,CAISGGQGGLMETQYF
TRBV28,many,TRBD1,TRBJ1-2,TGTGCCAGCAGTGTCGGGACAGGGCTTTATGGCTACACCTTC,CASSVGTGLYGYTF
TRBV4-3,many,-,TRBJ2-1,TGCGCCAGCAGCCCCCAGGACCTCGATGAGCAGTTCTTC,CASSPQDLDEQFF
TRBV13,many,-,TRBJ2-3,TGTGCCAGCAGCTTAGGAAGACTGGGGGCCACAGATACGCAGTATTTT,CASSLGRLGATDTQYF
TRBV19,many,-,TRBJ1-1,TGTGCCAGTAGTAGCCGAGTCTTCGGGGTGACTGAAGCTTTCTTT,CASSSRVFGVTEAFF
TRBV28,-,-,TRBJ1-1,TGTGCCAGCAGTTTGGGACAATACACTGAAGCTTTCTTT,CASSLGQYTEAFF
TRBV10-3,many,-,TRBJ1-3,TGTGCCATCCTCGACAGTTACTCTGGAAACACCATATATTTT,CAILDSYSGNTIYF
TRBV6-1,many,-,TRBJ2-4,TGTGCCAGCAGTGAAACGGTCGGCACGGGCAAAAACATTCAGTACTTC,CASSETVGTGKNIQYF
TRBV25-1,few,-,TRBJ2-1,TGTGCCAGCAGTCCAGGCAATGAGCAGTTCTTC,CASSPGNEQFF
TRBV27,many,-,TRBJ2-7,TGTGCCAGCAGTTTAGGGCTCGAGCAGTACTTC,CASSLGLEQYF
TRBV19,many,-,TRBJ2-7,TGTGCCAGTAGTATAGAGCCCGGCTCCTACGAGCAGTACTTC,CASSIEPGSYEQYF
TRBV6-2/TRBV6-3,-,-,TRBJ1-1,TGTGCCAGCATTATGAACACTGAAGCTTTCTTT,CASIMNTEAFF
TRBV27,many,-,TRBJ2-7,TGTGCCAGCAGTTTAAGGGGCTACGAGCAGTACTTC,CASSLRGYEQYF
TRBV4-1,many,-,TRBJ2-7,TGCGCCAGCAGCCAAGCAGGGAACGAGCAGTACTTC,CASSQAGNEQYF
TRBV11-2,once,-,TRBJ1-5,TGTGCCAGCAGCAGCAATCAGCCCCAGCATTTT,CASSSNQPQHF
TRBV4-1,many,-,TRBJ2-2,TGCGCCAGCAGCCAAGTTAGAGGGACCACCGGGGAGCTGTTTTTT,CASSQVRGTTGELFF
TRBV27,few,-,TRBJ1-2,TGTGCCAGCAGTTTTTCGCAGAACTATGGCTACACCTTC,CASSFSQNYGYTF
TRBV9,many,-,TRBJ2-3,TGTGCCAGCAGCGTAGAGGATCGGACACCCAGCACAGATACGCAGTATTTT,CASSVEDRTPSTDTQYF
TRBV12-3/TRBV12-4,few,TRBD1,TRBJ1-5,TGTGCCAGCAGCCCACAGGACAGGAGCAATCAGCCCCAGCATTTT,CASSPQDRSNQPQHF
TRBV20-1,many,-,TRBJ1-3,TGCAGTGCTAGAGATTTGTGGCGGCCTTACTCTGGAAACACCATATATTTT,CSARDLWRPYSGNTIYF
TRBV2,many,TRBD1,TRBJ2-1,TGTGCCAGCAGGGACTTTGGACAGGGCGAACCGATTTCTTACAATGAGCAGTTCTTC,CASRDFGQGEPISYNEQFF
TRBV6-2/TRBV6-3,many,TRBD2,TRBJ2-5,TGTGCCAGCAGTTACAAGCGGGAGAATCGGGAGACCCAGTACTTC,CASSYKRENRETQYF
TRBV6-5,few,TRBD2,TRBJ2-7,TGTGCCAGCAGTTATTATAGCGGGAGCCCAAACGAGCAGTACTTC,CASSYYSGSPNEQYF
TRBV7-2,many,-,TRBJ2-2,TGTGCCAGCAGCTTAGATTTTTGGGAGCTGTTTTTT,CASSLDFWELFF
TRBV19,many,TRBD1,TRBJ2-4,TGTGCCAGTAGTACCCCGCCGACAGGGTTTGTTAACATTCAGTACTTC,CASSTPPTGFVNIQYF
TRBV19,many,-,TRBJ1-1,TGTGCCAGTAGTATATTTGACAGTAACACTGAAGCTTTCTTT,CASSIFDSNTEAFF
TRBV7-2,many,-,TRBJ1-5,TGTGCCAGCAGCTTAGCTTTGGGGACCCACCCGGTTAATAGCAATCAGCCCCAGCATTTT,CASSLALGTHPVNSNQPQHF
TRBV5-1,many,-,TRBJ1-5,TGCGCCAGCAGCTTGCGGGGTAATCAGCCCCAGCATTTT,CASSLRGNQPQHF
TRBV11-2,-,-,TRBJ2-7,TGTGCCAGCAGCTTGGGGGCCAGACCATCCTACGAGCGGTACTTC,CASSLGARPSYERYF
TRBV4-1,many,TRBD2,TRBJ2-3,TGCGCCAGCAGCCAAGAAGATGGCGGGAGCTACACAGATACGCAGTATTTT,CASSQEDGGSYTDTQYF
TRBV7-8,few,-,TRBJ1-6,TGTGCCAGCAGCCCCCCGAGAGGGGTAACCAATTCACCCCTCCACTTT,CASSPPRGVTNSPLHF
TRBV29-1,many,TRBD1,TRBJ2-7,TGCAGCGTTGAGCTCTCGGGACAGAGGATGTACGAGCAGTACTTC,CSVELSGQRMYEQYF
TRBV24-1,many,TRBD1,TRBJ2-6,TGTGCCACCAGTGGCAAAGGGGGCACTGGGGCCAACGTCCTGACTTTC,CATSGKGGTGANVLTF
TRBV7-9,many,TRBD2,TRBJ2-7,TGTGCCAGCAGCGGTGGGACAGGAACTAGCGGGAGTGCCTACGAGCAGTACTTC,CASSGGTGTSGSAYEQYF
TRBV28,few,TRBD1,TRBJ2-7,TGTGCCAGCAGTTCCGAGGTGGGACAGGGGGCTACGTACGAGCAGTACTTC,CASSSEVGQGATYEQYF
TRBV27,-,-,TRBJ1-1,TGTGCCAGCAGTCCCCTCGGGGTAGGGGCACTGAAAGCTTTCTTT,CASSPLGVGALKAFF
TRBV29-1,many,-,TRBJ1-5,TGCAGCGGGACAGTCATGGAGCCCCAGCATTTT,CSGTVMEPQHF
TRBV4-1,many,-,TRBJ2-5,TGCGCCAGCAGCCCCGGGAGTTTGGGCGAGACCCAGTACTTC,CASSPGSLGETQYF
TRBV19,many,-,TRBJ1-1,TGTGCCAGTAGTATCGGGGCAGATTCGACTGAAGCTTTCTTT,CASSIGADSTEAFF
TRBV24-1,many,TRBD2,TRBJ2-7,TGTGCCACCAGTGGCCCAGCGGGAGAGAACGAGCAGTACTTC,CATSGPAGENEQYF
TRBV4-3,many,-,TRBJ1-5,TGCGCCAGCAGCCATGGGGTCGGGACTGGGACCCAGCATTTT,CASSHGVGTGTQHF
TRBV7-8,-,TRBD2,TRBJ2-3,TGTGCCAGCGGCCCCGGGCTGATTGGTGCTAGCGGGGATCCCACAGATACGCGGTATTTT,CASGPGLIGASGDPTDTRYF
TRBV11-2,once,-,TRBJ2-1,TGTGCCAGCAGCTCCAGTGGGTACCTGGAATGCAATGAGCAGTTCTTC,CASSSSGYLECNEQFF
TRBV20-1,many,-,TRBJ2-6,TGCAGTGCCACAACGGTAGCAGGGCTTTCTGGGGCCAACGTCCTGACTTTC,CSATTVAGLSGANVLTF
TRBV7-7,-,-,TRBJ2-3,TGTGCCAGCAGCTTAACAGGCACAGATATGCAGTATTTT,CASSLTGTDMQYF
TRBV5-5,-,-,TRBJ1-2,TGTGCCAGCAGCTTTTCTGATTGTGGCTACACCTTC,CASSFSDCGYTF
TRBV6-1,many,-,TRBJ2-7,TGTGCCAGCAGAGACAGGGTCGGAGGGTCCTACGAGCAGTACTTC,CASRDRVGGSYEQYF